The clone carrying this T cell receptor (beta chain) was counted at least ten times. The target antigen is unknown. This CDR3 has 16 residues. Trimming pared 4 bases from V and 0 bases from J, leaving 16 bases between. Germline loops: CDR1 SGHTA, CDR2 FQGNSA. The sample originates from a study of T cells after yellow fever vaccination. Study-wide context: Each low-cell-number fraction was prepared by means of SMART-Seq v4 Ultra Low Input.

Study-wide results and limits: It was a small share of clonotypes that appeared in both CD4 and CD8 compartments. Primary-vaccination clones mostly resurfaced post-booster (around 96% CD4, roughly 90% CD8).

TCRdb analysed the 5' RACE reads with MiXCR anew, one entry per CDR3 protein. The data contain about 360,000 distinct CDR3 sequences, 6.2% of them singletons. The sequence was collected from a man younger than 40 who received the YFV17D yellow fever vaccine. The material sequenced was PBMCs, taken 5 days after the yellow fever booster vaccination. The chain carries TRBV7-2 and TRBJ2-7; D perhaps matches TRBD2 (6 bases). The CDR3 region has the DNA TGTGCCAGCAGCTCCCGCGGGACTGGGAGCTCCTACGAGCAGTACTTC. This translates into CASSSRGTGSSYEQYF.